This entry describes one T cell receptor beta chain. The sample is drawn from a study of early stage breast cancer tumors. The method was immunoSEQ multiplex PCR; TCRdb's version includes in-frame clones alone and lacks a portion of them. In the table there are fewer than 90,000 clones, approximately 79% of which are singletons. Germline loops: CDR1 SEHNR, CDR2 FQNEAQ (reference sequence). The CDR3 is 12 residues long. The V end was cut by 3 bases, the J end by 7 bases, with 9 bases between. The sample taken for sequencing was blood. The J gene is TRBJ1-2, the V gene TRBV7-9, with D unresolved. The receptor comes from a person between 55 and 70 years old with breast cancer. The CDR3: CASSFTDLGYTF. The CDR3 bases are TGTGCCAGCAGCTTCACAGATCTTGGCTACACCTTC.